The clone carrying this T cell receptor (beta chain) was picked up a small number of times. Its antigen remains unknown. This CDR3 comprises 14 residues. Per germline, CDR1 SQVTM and CDR2 ANQGSEA. Trimming at V came to 7 bases and at J to 5 bases, leaving 9 bases not matched to a gene. Each TCR beta cDNA library carried unique molecular identifiers. Each CDR3 protein gets one entry after TCRdb re-called the PCR reads with MiXCR. The sample shows 450,000 or so distinct CDR3 sequences, nearly 45% of them seen only once. The data originate from a study of post-analysis software for immune sequencing data. Study outcomes and limitations: TRBV5-6, TRBV5-1 and TRBV20-1 were among several TRBV segments more frequent in patients than controls. Controls showed significantly higher normalized Chao1 diversity than did multiple sclerosis patients.

Sequencing was carried out using blood. The origin of this receptor is a girl aged 10 to 17 with multiple sclerosis. The J gene is TRBJ2-1, the V gene TRBV29-1; 9 nucleotides align to TRBD1. This CDR3 reads CSATGDRENNEQFF. CDR3 DNA: TGCAGCGCTACCGGGGACAGGGAGAACAATGAGCAGTTCTTC.